A single sample gave rise to the 21 T cell receptor beta chains below, sequenced in a study of T cell changes during pregnancy in multiple sclerosis (dated by TCRdb to between 2019 and 2020). Library preparation employed the immunoSEQ multiplex PCR assay. TCRdb retrieved this table from immuneACCESS and kept in-frame rearrangements only. Not all clones are present; in checked studies, unresolved V genes account for under half, and no reason is known for the remainder. Counted in this sample were approximately 50,000 clones; roughly 95% of them appeared once. Clones ranked in the top ten supply 0.31% of the sample. The specimen was CD4+ T cells from peripheral blood mononuclear cells, collected in the third trimester of pregnancy. The receptor set was obtained from a female donor with multiple sclerosis, enrolled in a pregnancy study.

The chain recombines TRBV5-5 with TRBJ1-6; D possibly corresponds to TRBD1 (5 bases). Trimming stripped 2 bases from V and 10 bases from J, with 16 bases between. CDR1 is SGHKS, CDR2 YYEKEE, per germline (reference sequence). The CDR3 contains 15 residues. The CDR3, as DNA: TGTGCCAGCAGCTTCCTCGACAGTGACTGGTCACCCCTCCACTTT. Translated, it gives CASSFLDSDWSPLHF.

The chain links TRBV5-1 to TRBJ2-3, with 9 bases fitting TRBD2. The CDR3 loop spans 15 amino acids. Germline trimming cut 2 bases from V and 2 bases from J; bases unmatched to any gene: 3. Looked up from germline, CDR1 is SGHRS and CDR2 is YFSETQ. CDR3 sequence (DNA): TGCGCCAGCAGCTTTACTAGCGGGTACACAGATACGCAGTATTTT. This sequence encodes CASSFTSGYTDTQYF.

This sequence joins TRBV5-6 and TRBJ2-5, with D hard to call. Trimming pared 0 bases from V and 5 bases from J, leaving 2 bases between. In germline, CDR1 is SGHDT, CDR2 YYEEEE. The CDR3 runs to 11 residues. For the CDR3, the DNA is TGTGCCAGCAGCTTGGCTGAGACCCAGTACTTC. Translation gives CASSLAETQYF.

The genes are TRBV19 and TRBJ1-2; possible D gene TRBD1, 6 bases. Germline-derived CDR1 and CDR2 are LNHDA and SQIVND (reference sequence). The germline V and J ends were trimmed by 4 bases and 8 bases, with 17 bases remaining between them. CDR3 length equals 14 residues. Here the CDR3 reads CASSSGGSQRGYTF. In DNA, the CDR3 is TGTGCCAGTAGTAGCGGGGGCAGCCAGAGGGGCTACACCTTC.

The CDR3 DNA is TGTGCCAGCAGCTTGGATCTTCCCTACGAGCAGTACTTC. Protein: CASSLDLPYEQYF. The chain uses TRBV5-4 and TRBJ2-7; D unresolved. The CDR3 has 13 residues. Germline CDR1 is SGHNT and CDR2 is YYREEE (reference sequence). With 0 bases removed from V and 2 bases from J, the gap between germline ends came to 6 bases.

The chain combines TRBV5-3 with TRBJ1-3; D gene ambiguous. TRBV5-3 is an ORF, and what it does is uncertain. Between the trimmed V and J ends, which lost 0 bases and 4 bases, there was a span of 14 bases. The CDR3 totals 16 residues. Here the CDR3 reads CARSLGHVVAGNTIYF. The CDR3 nucleotides read TGTGCCAGAAGCTTGGGGCACGTGGTAGCCGGAAACACCATATATTTT.

This chain uses TRBV30 with TRBJ2-5; TRBD2 is a possible D gene (6 bases). This CDR3 is 13 amino acids long. The germline CDR1 and CDR2 sequences are GTSNPN and SVGIG (reference sequence). The V end was cut by 0 bases, the J end by 4 bases, with 9 bases between. The chain's CDR3 is CAWSVGGVETQYF. The CDR3 coding sequence is TGTGCCTGGAGTGTAGGAGGGGTAGAGACCCAGTACTTC.

The chain recombines TRBV4-1 with TRBJ2-7; 8 bases agree with TRBD1. CDR1 and CDR2 from the germline V gene are MGHRA and YSYEKL. V shed 4 bases and J 1 base; nucleotides not matched to a gene: 6. The CDR3 contains 15 residues. The CDR3 reads CASSRTRQGSYEQYF. The CDR3 region has the DNA TGCGCCAGCAGCCGGACGAGACAGGGGTCCTACGAGCAGTACTTC.

The V and J genes are TRBV4-1 and TRBJ2-7; 8 nucleotides match TRBD2. Germline CDR1 is MGHRA and CDR2 is YSYEKL. The CDR3 contains 17 residues. V was clipped by 4 bases and J by 2 bases; unmatched bases: 13. DNA of the CDR3: TGCGCCAGCAGCCGATGGTTACTAGCGGAGGGGGCCTACGAGCAGTACTTC. It encodes CASSRWLLAEGAYEQYF.

The chain links TRBV11-2 to TRBJ2-7; the D gene is possibly TRBD2 (6 bases). The germline CDR1 and CDR2 sequences are SGHAT and FQNNGV. The CDR3 length is 16 residues. Trimming took 5 bases from V and 0 from J, leaving 17 bases between them. The DNA of the CDR3 is TGTGCCAGCAGCCCCGGGAGACTAGGGAGCTCCTACGAGCAGTACTTC. This codes for CASSPGRLGSSYEQYF.

The J gene is TRBJ1-6, the V gene TRBV7-2; D remains ambiguous. V was shortened by 1 base and J by 0 bases, with 10 bases between the two germline ends. The CDR3 totals 17 residues. The germline V gene encodes CDR1 SGHTA and CDR2 FQGNSA. CDR3 amino acids: CASSLDRVGSYNSPLHF. The CDR3 DNA is TGTGCCAGCAGCTTAGACAGAGTAGGCTCCTATAATTCACCCCTCCACTTT.

Concerning this clone: An end of the junction differs from the germline gene, which may be a read error. J is TRBJ1-3 and V is TRBV7-9; TRBD1 might be the D (6 bases). In germline, CDR1 is SEHNR, CDR2 FQNEAQ (reference sequence). This CDR3 is built from 18 residues. CDR3 amino acids: CASNLEGVTGRSGNTIYF. The DNA of the CDR3 is TGTGCCAGCAACTTAGAGGGGGTAACAGGGAGATCTGGAAACACCATATATTTT. Complete variable domain (other parts from reference TRBV7-9 and TRBJ1-3): DTGVSQNPRHKITKRGQNVTFRCDPISEHNRLYWYRQTLGQGPEFLTYFQNEAQLEKSRLLSDRFSAERPKGSFSTLEIQRTEQGDSAMYLCASNLEGVTGRSGNTIYFGEGSWLTVV.

This clone was picked up one time. The gene calls are TRBV30 and TRBJ1-2; perhaps TRBD1 as D (6 bases). This CDR3 has 13 residues. Germline V gene data show CDR1 as GTSNPN and CDR2 as SVGIG (reference sequence). Trimming took 7 bases from V and 4 from J, leaving 16 bases between them. This CDR3 is CASTKQGVYGYTF. Here the CDR3 DNA reads TGTGCCTCCACTAAACAGGGAGTCTATGGCTACACCTTC.

For the CDR3, the DNA is TGTGCCAGCAGCTTGGACAGCTTAGAGACCCAGTACTTC. Protein sequence: CASSLDSLETQYF. V and J are TRBV5-4 and TRBJ2-5; D call uncertain. This CDR3 is built from 13 residues. Germline V lookup: CDR1 SGHNT, CDR2 YYREEE (reference sequence). V lost 0 bases and J 4 bases, leaving 7 bases between the germline ends.

J is TRBJ1-6 and V is TRBV19; D is perhaps TRBD1 (5 bases). This CDR3 spans 19 amino acids. CDR1 and CDR2 from the germline V gene are LNHDA and SQIVND (reference sequence). With 2 bases removed from V and 0 bases from J, the gap between germline ends came to 17 bases. CDR3 in DNA: TGTGCCAGTAGTATAATGGGGCTGGCAGCGAGCTCCTATAATTCACCCCTCCACTTT. Its protein is CASSIMGLAASSYNSPLHF. Full variable domain (rest looked up from reference TRBV19 and TRBJ1-6): DGGITQSPKYLFRKEGQNVTLSCEQNLNHDAMYWYRQDPGQGLRLIYYSQIVNDFQKGDIAEGYSVSREKKESFPLTVTSAQKNPTAFYLCASSIMGLAASSYNSPLHFGNGTRLTVT.

The V call is TRBV6-4, the J call TRBJ1-5, with D uncertain. Trimming shortened V by 4 bases and J by 0 bases, and 7 bases separated the two germline ends. Germline loops: CDR1 MRHNA, CDR2 SNTAGT. The CDR3 runs 14 residues. CDR3 protein: CASSVEISNQPQHF. The CDR3, as DNA: TGTGCCAGCAGTGTAGAGATTAGCAATCAGCCCCAGCATTTT.

The V and J genes are TRBV5-6 and TRBJ2-3; 10 nucleotides match TRBD2. This CDR3 contains 15 residues. The germline V gene has CDR1 SGHDT and CDR2 YYEEEE. Unmatched junction bases numbered 9, after V lost 2 bases and J lost 9 bases. The CDR3 DNA sequence: TGTGCCAGCAGCTTCCCAGCGGGGGGGCCGGGGACGCAGTATTTT. Its protein product is CASSFPAGGPGTQYF.

V usage is TRBV7-3 and J usage is TRBJ2-1, with D unresolved. Germline CDR1 reads SGHTA; CDR2 reads FQGTGA. The CDR3 spans 14 residues. V lost 5 bases and J 9 bases, leaving 17 bases between the germline ends. The CDR3 bases are TGTGCCAGCAGCAGTCTAGACCTTATTGGTGAGCAGTTCTTC. It encodes CASSSLDLIGEQFF.

J is TRBJ1-1 and V is TRBV5-1, with D perhaps TRBD1 (5 bases). CDR3 length: 14 amino acids. The V and J ends lost 4 bases and 5 bases respectively, with 15 bases between them. Germline V lookup: CDR1 SGHRS, CDR2 YFSETQ. CDR3 in DNA: TGCGCCAGCAGCGCAGGTCGCAGGGAAACTGAAGCTTTCTTT. Translating gives CASSAGRRETEAFF. The full variable domain, completed using reference TRBV5-1 and TRBJ1-1, is KAGVTQTPRYLIKTRGQQVTLSCSPISGHRSVSWYQQTPGQGLQFLFEYFSETQRNKGNFPGRFSGRQFSNSRSEMNVSTLELGDSALYLCASSAGRRETEAFFGQGTRLTVV.

This clone was recorded only once. The chain is built from TRBV5-1 and TRBJ2-3, with D possibly being TRBD2 (5 bases). The germline gives CDR1 SGHRS, CDR2 YFSETQ. V lost 6 bases to trimming and J lost 3 bases, with 20 bases between them. CDR3 length equals 16 residues. For the CDR3, the DNA is TGCGCCAGCACCCCGATCGGGGTAGGAGAGACAGATACGCAGTATTTT. Its translation is CASTPIGVGETDTQYF. Variable domain in full (rest from reference TRBV5-1 and TRBJ2-3): KAGVTQTPRYLIKTRGQQVTLSCSPISGHRSVSWYQQTPGQGLQFLFEYFSETQRNKGNFPGRFSGRQFSNSRSEMNVSTLELGDSALYLCASTPIGVGETDTQYFGPGTRLTVL.

The V call is TRBV19, the J call TRBJ2-4; D uncertain. Trimming removed 10 bases at V and 6 bases at J, with 16 bases between. The CDR3 sequence is 13 residues long. Germline V CDR1 and CDR2: LNHDA, SQIVND (reference sequence). The CDR3 protein is CATDTPARNIQYF. CDR3 bases: TGTGCCACCGACACACCCGCGAGAAACATTCAGTACTTC.